This T cell receptor (beta chain) was sequenced in a study of T-cell reconstitution after alpha-beta-depleted transplantation in children. The study, taken as a whole, reports: In some patients, recipient T cells and intrathymic progenitors surviving conditioning explained high day-60 diversity. Alpha-beta T cells present about two months after transplant were reported to originate from several hundred expanded graft clones.

Many counts were recorded for this clonotype. Its antigen is not identified. It was with unique molecular identifiers that the TCRbeta library was prepared. TCRdb called the PCR reads again in MiXCR, with one record for every CDR3 protein. In the table there are around 670,000 distinct CDR3 sequences, about 12% of which are singletons. The sequence came from a girl aged 2 to 10 with congenital amegakaryocytic thrombocytopenia, due to receive a stem cell transplant. The source was PBMCs, collected before TCRalphabeta/CD19-depleted stem cell transplant.

CDR3 DNA sequence: TGCGCCAGCAGCTTGGTGACTAGCGGGAGCACCTACGAGCAGTACTTC. Residues: CASSLVTSGSTYEQYF. The gene calls are TRBV5-1 and TRBJ2-7; 12 nucleotides agree with TRBD2. This CDR3 is 16 amino acids long. The germline CDR1 and CDR2 sequences are SGHRS and YFSETQ. V was pared by 0 bases and J by 2 bases, with 3 bases of the junction left unmatched.